The 7 T cell receptor beta chains given below trace back to one sample, sequenced in a study of blood T cell repertoires in COVID-19. Libraries were prepared by immunoSEQ multiplex PCR; TCRdb keeps only in-frame clonotypes and omits some of them. The sample includes a few hundred thousand clones, under 90% seen only once; the top ten take under 3.5%. The material sequenced was peripheral blood. These receptors were taken from a young woman with acute or convalescent COVID-19.

The chain carries TRBV28 and TRBJ2-6, with TRBD1 as a possible D gene (6 bases). The germline V gene encodes CDR1 MDHEN and CDR2 SYDVKM. Trimming shortened V by 6 bases and J by 9 bases, and 18 bases separated the two germline ends. The CDR3 runs 15 residues. As DNA, the CDR3 is TGTGCCAGCAGCCCTCCGGGGACATGGCTCAACGTCCTGACTTTC. Translation gives CASSPPGTWLNVLTF.

This rearrangement joins TRBV6-2 or TRBV6-3 to TRBJ2-1; TRBD2 matches 7 bases. J was trimmed by 0 bases and V by 6 bases; bases with no gene match: 11. CDR1 is MNHEY, CDR2 SVGEGT, per germline. This CDR3 is built from 17 residues. The CDR3: CASSPGDPSGSYNEQFF. CDR3 bases: TGTGCCAGCAGCCCTGGGGATCCTAGCGGCTCCTACAATGAGCAGTTCTTC.

The chain has TRBV3-1 (or the pseudogene TRBV3-2) and TRBJ2-5, with 14 bases identical to TRBD2. After removal of 1 base from V and 1 base from J, the junction contained 8 bases not matched to a gene. The CDR3 is 19 residues long. In germline, CDR1 is LGHDT, CDR2 YNNKEL (reference sequence). The CDR3 region has the DNA TGTGCCAGCAGCCAAGGAGGGACTAGCGGGAGTGTCCGCCAAGAGACCCAGTACTTC. It yields the protein CASSQGGTSGSVRQETQYF.

The chain uses TRBV5-1 and TRBJ2-1; 8 bases align to TRBD2. This CDR3 has 16 residues. Trimming at V came to 0 bases and at J to 12 bases, leaving 14 bases not matched to a gene. Germline CDR1 is SGHRS and CDR2 is YFSETQ. CDR3 sequence reads: CASSLDTTSGYNRQFF. The CDR3 region has the DNA TGCGCCAGCAGCTTGGACACCACTAGCGGATACAATCGGCAGTTCTTC. Full variable domain (missing parts from reference TRBV5-1 and TRBJ2-1): KAGVTQTPRYLIKTRGQQVTLSCSPISGHRSVSWYQQTPGQGLQFLFEYFSETQRNKGNFPGRFSGRQFSNSRSEMNVSTLELGDSALYLCASSLDTTSGYNRQFFGPGTRLTVL.

The J gene is TRBJ2-7, the V gene TRBV11-2, with D possibly matching TRBD2 (5 bases). The CDR3 has 15 amino acids. CDR1 and CDR2 (germline): SGHAT, FQNNGV. Trimming removed 0 bases from V and 5 bases from J, with 14 bases in between. The CDR3 loop is CASSLDADWLDEQYF. The CDR3 coding sequence is TGTGCCAGCAGCTTAGATGCGGACTGGTTGGACGAGCAGTACTTC.

This clone was observed a few times. V and J are TRBV5-1 and TRBJ1-4, with D possibly being TRBD1 (5 bases). This CDR3 has 13 amino acids. Trimming pared 0 bases from V and 8 bases from J, leaving 8 bases between. Germline V lookup: CDR1 SGHRS, CDR2 YFSETQ. The DNA of the CDR3 is TGCGCCAGCAGCTTGGGGGGCCCAGAAAAACTGTTTTTT. Its translation is CASSLGGPEKLFF.

The chain combines TRBV6-2 or TRBV6-3 with TRBJ1-2; no firm D call. Germline V gene lookup returns CDR1 MNHEY and CDR2 SVGEGT. This CDR3 spans 15 amino acids. V was cut by 4 bases and J by 6 bases, with 18 bases left in between. Here the CDR3 reads CASSSAEHETDGYTF. DNA for the CDR3: TGTGCCAGCAGTTCCGCTGAGCATGAAACCGATGGCTACACCTTC.